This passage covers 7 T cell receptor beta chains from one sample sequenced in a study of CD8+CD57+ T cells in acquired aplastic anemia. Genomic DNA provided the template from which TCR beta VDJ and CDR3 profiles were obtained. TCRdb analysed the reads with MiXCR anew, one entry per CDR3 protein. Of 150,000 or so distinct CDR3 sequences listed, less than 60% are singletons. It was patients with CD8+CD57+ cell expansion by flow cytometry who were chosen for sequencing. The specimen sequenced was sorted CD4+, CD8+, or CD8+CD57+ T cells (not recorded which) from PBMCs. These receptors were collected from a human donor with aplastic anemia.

The CDR3 reads CATSKERGGGDTQYF. The CDR3 bases are TGTGCCACCAGCAAAGAGCGGGGGGGCGGGGATACGCAGTATTTT. The chain has TRBV15 and TRBJ2-3; 10 nucleotides line up with TRBD2. There are 15 residues in the CDR3. CDR1 LNHNV and CDR2 YYDKDF come from the germline V gene (reference sequence). The V and J ends lost 4 bases and 6 bases, in that order; junction bases with no gene match: 7.

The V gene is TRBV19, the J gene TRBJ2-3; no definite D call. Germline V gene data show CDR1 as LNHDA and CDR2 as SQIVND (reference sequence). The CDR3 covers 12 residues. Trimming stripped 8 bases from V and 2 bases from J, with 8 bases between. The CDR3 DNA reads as TGTGCCAGTCAAACGACCACAGATACGCAGTATTTT. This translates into CASQTTTDTQYF.

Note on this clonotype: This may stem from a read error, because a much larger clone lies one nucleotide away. The CDR3 loop is CASSWMSEGEKLFF. In DNA form, the CDR3 reads TGTGCCAGCAGTTGGATGAGCGAGGGGGAAAAACTGTTTTTT. The chain combines TRBV6-5 with TRBJ1-4, with a possible D match to TRBD1 (5 bases). The ends were cut back, 4 bases at V and 8 bases at J, with 14 bases in the middle. Germline loops: CDR1 MNHEY, CDR2 SVGAGI. The CDR3 spans 14 residues.

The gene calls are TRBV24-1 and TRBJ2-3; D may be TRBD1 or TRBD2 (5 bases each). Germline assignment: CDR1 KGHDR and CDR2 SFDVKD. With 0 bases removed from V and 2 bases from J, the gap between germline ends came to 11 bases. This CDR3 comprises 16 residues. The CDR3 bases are TGTGCCACCAGTGATTTGCCGGGGCGCAACACAGATACGCAGTATTTT. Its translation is CATSDLPGRNTDTQYF.

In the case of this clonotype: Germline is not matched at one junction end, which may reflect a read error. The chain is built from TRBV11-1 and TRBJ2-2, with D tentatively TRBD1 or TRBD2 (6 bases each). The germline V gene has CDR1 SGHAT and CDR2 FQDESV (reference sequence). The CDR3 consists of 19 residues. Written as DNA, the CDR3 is TGTACCAGCAGCTTAGAGATGGCAGGGGAATGGACTATTGCCGGGGAGCTGTTTTTT. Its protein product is CTSSLEMAGEWTIAGELFF.

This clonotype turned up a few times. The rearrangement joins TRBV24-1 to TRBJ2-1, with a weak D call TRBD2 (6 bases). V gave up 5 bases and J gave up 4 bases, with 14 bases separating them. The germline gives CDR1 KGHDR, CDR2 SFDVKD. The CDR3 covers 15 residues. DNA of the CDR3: TGTGCCACCAGTGCGGGAGCGCTTGGGTACAATGAGCAGTTCTTC. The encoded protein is CATSAGALGYNEQFF.

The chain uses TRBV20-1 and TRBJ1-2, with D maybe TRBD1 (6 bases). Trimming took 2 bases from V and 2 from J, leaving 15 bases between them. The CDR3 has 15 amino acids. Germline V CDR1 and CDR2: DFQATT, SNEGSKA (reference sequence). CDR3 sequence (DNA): TGCAGTGCTAGATCCCCACAGGGTTCCAACTATGGCTACACCTTC. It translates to CSARSPQGSNYGYTF.